This T cell receptor beta chain emerged from a study of blood T cell repertoires in COVID-19. In the original analysis: By means of reference gene primer amplification, nucleated cell counts were estimated. The assay was immunoSEQ multiplex PCR, and TCRdb's table has in-frame clones only and misses some. V, J and clone size reflect that table, while D and trimming were determined from the DNA. The table has 250,000 or so clones, around nine tenths seen once. The CDR3 length is 14 residues. From germline, CDR1 is SGHNT and CDR2 YENEEA. The V and J ends lost 5 bases and 11 bases respectively, with 21 bases between them.

Sequencing was carried out using PBMCs or T cells enriched from blood (not recorded which). The chain has TRBV11-3 and TRBJ1-1; D call uncertain. The sequence came from a woman aged 40 to 50 who had been exposed to COVID-19. Here the CDR3 DNA reads TGTGCCAGCAGCCCCGAGGGCGGGAGATCCGGGGCTTTCTTT. This codes for CASSPEGGRSGAFF.